This passage covers 6 T cell receptor beta chains from one sample sequenced in a study of CD8 T cells in Susac syndrome. Reverse transcription used roughly 0.45 to 1 ug RNA and random hexamers. TCRdb independently ran MiXCR on the immunoSEQ multiplex PCR reads; one entry per CDR3 protein. The table records around 71,000 distinct CDR3 sequences, 93% of them present only once. The sample was CD4+ T cells from PBMCs. All receptors derive from a human donor with Susac syndrome.

The chain employs TRBV28 and TRBJ1-2, with D tentatively TRBD1 (5 bases). Per the germline V gene, CDR1 is MDHEN and CDR2 is SYDVKM. The CDR3 runs to 14 residues. Trimming shortened V by 3 bases and J by 4 bases, and 12 bases separated the two germline ends. The CDR3 sequence is CASSFQGFSYGYTF. The CDR3 nucleotides are TGTGCCAGCAGTTTCCAGGGTTTTAGCTATGGCTACACCTTC.

V and J are TRBV4-2 and TRBJ2-5; 11 bases are shared with TRBD2. Germline V gene sequence: CDR1 LGHNA, CDR2 YNFKEQ. The CDR3 has 15 amino acids. With V trimmed by 5 bases and J by 1 base, 3 bases remained unmatched. For the CDR3, the DNA is TGTGCCAGCAGCAAAGGGACTAGCGGCCAAGAGACCCAGTACTTC. Protein product: CASSKGTSGQETQYF.

The V call is TRBV28, the J call TRBJ1-5; TRBD1 agrees at 7 bases. Looked up from germline, CDR1 is MDHEN and CDR2 is SYDVKM. The CDR3 extends over 16 amino acids. The J segment lost 1 base and the V segment lost 6 bases, leaving 9 bases of the junction unmatched. The CDR3 loop reads CASRTQGGYSNQPQHF. The CDR3 DNA sequence: TGTGCCAGCAGGACGCAGGGGGGGTACAGCAATCAGCCCCAGCATTTT.

The chain employs TRBV6-2 or TRBV6-3 and TRBJ2-1, with D uncertain. The CDR3 sequence is 13 residues long. The germline V gene encodes CDR1 MNHEY and CDR2 SVGEGT. V dropped 2 bases and J dropped 8 bases, with 10 bases sitting between them. The CDR3 nucleotides read TGTGCCAGCAGTTACCTTTCCCTCGATGAGCAGTTCTTC. Translation: CASSYLSLDEQFF.

The chain couples TRBV6-2 or TRBV6-3 to TRBJ2-7; 7 bases agree with TRBD1. This CDR3 region has 15 residues. The V segment lost 6 bases and the J segment 0 bases; nucleotides outside the gene matches: 8. The germline V gene encodes CDR1 MNHEY and CDR2 SVGEGT. CDR3 sequence reads: CASRPRGLASYEQYF. CDR3 DNA: TGTGCCAGCAGACCAAGGGGGCTAGCCTCCTACGAGCAGTACTTC.

The table lists this clonotype with a count of one. The V gene is TRBV28, the J gene TRBJ1-6, with TRBD1 as a possible D gene (5 bases). There are 12 residues in the CDR3. Germline loops: CDR1 MDHEN, CDR2 SYDVKM. Trimming removed 3 bases at V and 8 bases at J, with 5 bases between. The CDR3, as DNA: TGTGCCAGCAGTTTGGGGGATTCACCCCTCCACTTT. It codes for CASSLGDSPLHF.